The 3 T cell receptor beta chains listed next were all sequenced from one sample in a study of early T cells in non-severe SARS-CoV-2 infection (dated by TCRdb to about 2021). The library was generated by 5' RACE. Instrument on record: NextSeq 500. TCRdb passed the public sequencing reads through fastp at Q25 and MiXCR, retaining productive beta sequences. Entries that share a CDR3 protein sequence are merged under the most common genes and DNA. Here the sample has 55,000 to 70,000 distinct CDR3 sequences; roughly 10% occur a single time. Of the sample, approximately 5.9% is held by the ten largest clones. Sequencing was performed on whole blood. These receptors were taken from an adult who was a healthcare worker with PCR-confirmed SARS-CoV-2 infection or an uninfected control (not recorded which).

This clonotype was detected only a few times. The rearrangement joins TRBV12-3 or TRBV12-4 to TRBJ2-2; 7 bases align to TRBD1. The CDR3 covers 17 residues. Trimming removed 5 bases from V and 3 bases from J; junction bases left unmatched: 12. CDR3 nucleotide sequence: TGTGCCAGCAGTCTTGCTAGACAGGGCCTTTACACCGGGGAGCTGTTTTTT. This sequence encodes CASSLARQGLYTGELFF.

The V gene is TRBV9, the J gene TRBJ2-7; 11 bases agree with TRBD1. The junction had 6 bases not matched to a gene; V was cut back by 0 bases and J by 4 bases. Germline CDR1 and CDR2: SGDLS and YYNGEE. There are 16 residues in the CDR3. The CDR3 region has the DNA TGTGCCAGCAGCGTAGACGGGACAGGGGGTTTTTACGAGCAGTACTTC. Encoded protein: CASSVDGTGGFYEQYF.

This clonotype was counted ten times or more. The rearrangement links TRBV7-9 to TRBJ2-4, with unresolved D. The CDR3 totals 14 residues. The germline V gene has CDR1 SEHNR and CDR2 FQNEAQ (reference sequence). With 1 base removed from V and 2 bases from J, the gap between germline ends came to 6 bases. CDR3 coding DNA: TGTGCCAGCAGCTTAGGGGTTTCCAAAAACATTCAGTACTTC. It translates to CASSLGVSKNIQYF.